This T cell receptor beta chain derives from a study of cytomegalovirus exposure and HLA in healthy donors. Study-wide results and limits: It was reported that the classifier diagnosed cytomegalovirus status with high specificity and sensitivity in both the original and validation cohorts.

This clone showed up just a few times. Its target is unknown. Vbeta (60) and Jbeta (13) primers were used in the PCR. Some clones are missing from TCRdb's copy, which holds only in-frame ones; the method was immunoSEQ multiplex PCR. The sample carries about 200,000 clones, around three quarters recorded once. J was trimmed by 1 base and V by 4 bases; bases with no gene match: 7. The germline V gene has CDR1 SGHRS and CDR2 YFSETQ. CDR3 length equals 16 residues. The TCR originated in a woman aged 30 to 39 in good health and CMV-seropositive. J is TRBJ2-2 and V is TRBV5-1; 7 bases map to TRBD1. The specimen was PBMCs. CDR3 DNA sequence: TGCGCCAGCAGCCCACTGGGACAGAAGAACACCGGGGAGCTGTTTTTT. It codes for CASSPLGQKNTGELFF.